The source of this TCR beta chain is a study of blood T cell repertoires in COVID-19. The CDR3 extends over 12 amino acids. Trimming pared 4 bases from V and 12 bases from J, leaving 11 bases between. Germline loops: CDR1 SGHRS, CDR2 YFSETQ. Assay: immunoSEQ multiplex PCR; the TCRdb copy retains only in-frame clones and omits some. Here the sample spans 110,000 to 150,000 clones, approximately 84% being singletons. V is TRBV5-1 and J is TRBJ1-6; D is uncertain. The TCR originated in a human donor in a cohort sampled during active COVID-19. The sample was peripheral blood. The CDR3: CASSEPEGPLHF. The CDR3, as DNA: TGCGCCAGCAGCGAACCCGAGGGACCCCTCCACTTT. Full variable domain (outside the CDR3, taken from reference TRBV5-1 and TRBJ1-6): KAGVTQTPRYLIKTRGQQVTLSCSPISGHRSVSWYQQTPGQGLQFLFEYFSETQRNKGNFPGRFSGRQFSNSRSEMNVSTLELGDSALYLCASSEPEGPLHFGNGTRLTVT.